This T cell receptor beta chain was retrieved from a study of spatial heterogeneity in lung cancer. Time point denoted: sample taken at primary tumor resection. Study results and caveats: Expanded intratumoral alpha and beta TCR counts tracked tumor mutation counts.

TCRdb re-called the 5' RACE reads through MiXCR, storing one row per CDR3 protein. The data show under 8,000 distinct CDR3 sequences, roughly 12% seen once. This CDR3 has 14 amino acids. Trimming stripped 3 bases from V and 1 base from J, with 7 bases between. This clonotype is categorized as medium-sized. Antigen unknown. The library was designed around alpha chains, so this beta chain is a stray read whose abundance carries little weight. This chain joins TRBV12-3 or TRBV12-4 and TRBJ1-5; tentatively, D is TRBD1 (5 bases). The TCR was taken from a male donor with early-stage non-small cell lung cancer. The input for sequencing was lung tumor tissue, taken at surgery. As DNA, the CDR3 is TGTGCCAGCAGTTTGGCAGGGAGCAATCAGCCCCAGCATTTT. Protein sequence: CASSLAGSNQPQHF.